Detailed here is one T cell receptor (beta chain). V dropped 0 bases and J dropped 15; count of bases not matched to a gene: 10. From germline, CDR1 is LGHDT and CDR2 YNNKEL (reference sequence). The CDR3 consists of 14 residues. This sample is drawn from a study of T-cell reconstitution after alpha-beta-depleted transplantation in children. The TCRbeta library incorporated unique molecular identifiers. TCRdb called the PCR reads again in MiXCR, with one record for every CDR3 protein. The table includes 250,000 to 400,000 distinct CDR3 sequences, 20% to 30% detected once. This receptor was taken from a male patient younger than 18 who had a stem cell transplant for acute lymphoblastic leukemia, so the T cells may come from the graft donor. Sequencing used PBMCs, mostly from graft donor cells, obtained 180 days after TCRalphabeta/CD19-depleted stem cell transplant. The rearrangement links TRBV3-1 to TRBJ2-1; 8 bases fit TRBD2. The CDR3 protein is CASSQDRVAGHRFF. The CDR3 coding sequence is TGTGCCAGCAGCCAAGATCGGGTAGCGGGACACAGGTTCTTC.